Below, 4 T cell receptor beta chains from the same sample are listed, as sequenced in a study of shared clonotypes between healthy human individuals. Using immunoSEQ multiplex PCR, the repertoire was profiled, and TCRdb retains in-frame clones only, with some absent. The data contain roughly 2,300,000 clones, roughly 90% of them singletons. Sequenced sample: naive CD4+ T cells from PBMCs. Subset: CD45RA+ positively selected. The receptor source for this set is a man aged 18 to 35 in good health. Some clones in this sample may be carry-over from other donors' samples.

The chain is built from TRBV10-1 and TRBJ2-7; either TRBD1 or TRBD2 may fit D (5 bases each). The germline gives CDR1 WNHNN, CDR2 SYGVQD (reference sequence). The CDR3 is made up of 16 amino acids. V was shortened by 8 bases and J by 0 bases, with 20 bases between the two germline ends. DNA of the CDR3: TGCGCCAGCGGGGGACGACATCTCCCGAGCTCCTACGAGCAGTACTTC. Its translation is CASGGRHLPSSYEQYF.

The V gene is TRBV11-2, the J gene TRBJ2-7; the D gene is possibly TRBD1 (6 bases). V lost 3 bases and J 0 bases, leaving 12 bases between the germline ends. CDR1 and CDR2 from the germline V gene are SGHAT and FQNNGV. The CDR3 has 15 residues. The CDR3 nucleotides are TGTGCCAGCAGCTTTCTAACAGGGACCTCCTACGAGCAGTACTTC. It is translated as CASSFLTGTSYEQYF.

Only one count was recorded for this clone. The CDR3 sequence is CASSPGLAGGDEQFF. The CDR3 DNA sequence: TGTGCCAGCAGCCCGGGACTAGCGGGAGGAGATGAGCAGTTCTTC. The V and J genes are TRBV4-2 and TRBJ2-1; 15 bases are shared with TRBD2. Germline-derived CDR1 and CDR2 are LGHNA and YNFKEQ. This CDR3 region has 15 residues. V lost 4 bases, J lost 8 bases, and 3 bases stayed unmatched.

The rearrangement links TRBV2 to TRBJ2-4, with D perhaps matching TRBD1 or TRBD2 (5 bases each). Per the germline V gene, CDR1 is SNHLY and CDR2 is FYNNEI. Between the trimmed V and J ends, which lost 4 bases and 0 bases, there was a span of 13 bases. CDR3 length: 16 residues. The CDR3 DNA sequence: TGTGCCAGCAGTGCCCAACTCGGGGCAGCCAAAAACATTCAGTACTTC. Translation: CASSAQLGAAKNIQYF.